What follows describes a single TCR beta chain. Its antigen is not identified. RNA transcripts yielded amplified TCR beta CDR3 regions. HTBI primers were employed in a first-round RT-PCR of the TCR CDR3. TCRdb reprocessed the multiplex PCR reads with MiXCR, giving one entry per CDR3 protein. The sample carries 500,000 to 650,000 distinct CDR3 sequences, 40% to 50% recorded once. Trimming pared 1 base from V and 9 bases from J, leaving 6 bases between. This CDR3 contains 12 residues. CDR1 and CDR2 (germline): SGHDN, FVKESK. The sample belongs to a study of T cells in Graves' hyperthyroidism and ophthalmopathy. Study outcomes and limitations: For ophthalmopathy, model prediction preceded onset by a median roughly 6.2 months.

The clonotype comes from an adult woman with Graves' disease, either hyperthyroidism or ophthalmopathy (not recorded which). Sequenced sample: peripheral blood or thyroid tissue (not recorded which). V gene TRBV14 combines with J gene TRBJ2-2, with D uncertain. The CDR3 here is CASSQGYRELFF. CDR3 bases: TGTGCCAGCAGCCAAGGTTACCGGGAGCTGTTTTTT.